One sample yielded the 17 T cell receptor beta chains listed below, sequenced in a study of cytomegalovirus exposure and HLA in healthy donors. In the PCR, 60 Vbeta and 13 Jbeta primers were used. Sequenced by immunoSEQ multiplex PCR; TCRdb stores in-frame clones only, minus some. This sample has about 140,000 clones; 70% to 85% occur once, and the top ten carry approximately 2%. The sample consisted of PBMCs. The receptors were gathered from a man in his forties or fifties in good health and CMV-seronegative.

The chain employs TRBV2 and TRBJ2-7; 7 nucleotides match TRBD1. The CDR3 loop spans 14 amino acids. V shed 6 bases, J shed 5 bases, and the junction held 10 bases outside the gene matches. Per germline, CDR1 SNHLY and CDR2 FYNNEI. For the CDR3, the DNA is TGTGCCAGCAGCAAACAACAGGGGCCCCACGAGCAGTACTTC. Translation: CASSKQQGPHEQYF.

This clone was detected a few times. The chain links TRBV6-5 to TRBJ2-7; 10 bases line up with TRBD1. The trim removed 4 bases at V and 6 bases at J, leaving 6 bases unmatched. This CDR3 has 14 residues. Per germline, CDR1 MNHEY and CDR2 SVGAGI. The CDR3 DNA follows: TGTGCCAGCAGTTCCGGGACAGGGGTTAGCGAGCAGTACTTC. It specifies CASSSGTGVSEQYF.

This chain uses TRBV5-6 with TRBJ1-1; TRBD1 agrees at 9 bases. The length of the CDR3 is 16 residues. V was pared by 0 bases and J by 2 bases, with 5 bases of the junction left unmatched. Germline loops: CDR1 SGHDT, CDR2 YYEEEE. The CDR3 bases are TGTGCCAGCAGCTTGGGGGGGACAGGGCAAAACACTGAAGCTTTCTTT. Encoded protein: CASSLGGTGQNTEAFF.

CDR3 amino acids: CASSVDSTESTIYF. The CDR3 DNA reads TGTGCCAGCAGCGTAGACTCCACCGAGTCCACCATATATTTT. The V gene is TRBV9, the J gene TRBJ1-3; no definite D call. Looked up from germline, CDR1 is SGDLS and CDR2 is YYNGEE. This CDR3 is built from 14 residues. Trimming left V 0 bases short and J 9 bases short, with 13 bases between.

The chain links TRBV6-5 to TRBJ2-3, with TRBD1 identical over 7 bases. Germline CDR1 reads MNHEY; CDR2 reads SVGAGI. The J segment lost 3 bases and the V segment lost 0 bases, leaving 6 bases of the junction unmatched. This CDR3 spans 16 amino acids. This CDR3 is CASSYSRTGATDTQYF. In nucleotides, the CDR3 is TGTGCCAGCAGTTACTCGAGGACAGGAGCTACAGATACGCAGTATTTT.

The chain carries TRBV7-6 and TRBJ2-7; D is uncertain. CDR3 length equals 15 residues. Germline assignment: CDR1 SGHVS and CDR2 FNYEAQ. V was shortened by 3 bases and J by 3 bases, with 15 bases between the two germline ends. The CDR3 reads CASSLFRGRNYEQYF. The CDR3 nucleotides are TGTGCCAGCAGCTTGTTCCGTGGCAGAAACTACGAGCAGTACTTC. Full variable domain (missing parts from reference TRBV7-6 and TRBJ2-7): GAGVSQSPRYKVTKRGQDVALRCDPISGHVSLYWYRQALGQGPEFLTYFNYEAQQDKSGLPNDRFSAERPEGSISTLTIQRTEQRDSAMYRCASSLFRGRNYEQYFGPGTRLTVT.

The CDR3 spells CASSAGQGIDGYTF. The CDR3 DNA is TGTGCCAGCAGTGCGGGACAGGGTATCGATGGCTACACCTTC. The chain employs TRBV27 and TRBJ1-2, with 9 bases identical to TRBD1. The CDR3 is 14 amino acids. With 5 bases clipped from V and 6 bases from J, the junction kept 7 bases outside the gene matches. From germline, CDR1 is MNHEY and CDR2 SMNVEV (reference sequence).

The J gene is TRBJ2-3, the V gene TRBV4-2; 15 bases fit TRBD2. V gave up 4 bases and J gave up 4 bases; unmatched junction bases: 3. Germline CDR1 is LGHNA and CDR2 is YNFKEQ. The CDR3 extends over 16 amino acids. In nucleotides, the CDR3 is TGTGCCAGCAGCCCCCGGACTAGCGGGGGGGCAGATACGCAGTATTTT. This translates into CASSPRTSGGADTQYF.

The chain carries TRBV5-1 and TRBJ2-5; 8 bases map to TRBD1. Near its end, the DNA agrees better with TRBJ2-7, so the J call may be wrong. The CDR3 is 15 residues long. From germline, CDR1 is SGHRS and CDR2 YFSETQ. The CDR3 DNA is TGCGCCAGCAGCCTGACGACAGGGGATACCTACGAGCAGTACTTC. Translating it yields CASSLTTGDTYEQYF.

V and J are TRBV15 and TRBJ1-4; D perhaps matches TRBD1 (5 bases). This CDR3 region has 16 residues. V lost 0 bases and J lost 7, with 15 bases in between. Germline V gene data show CDR1 as LNHNV and CDR2 as YYDKDF (reference sequence). The CDR3, as DNA: TGTGCCACCAGCAGAGATCGGCAGGGAGGAAGTGAAAAACTGTTTTTT. Its translation is CATSRDRQGGSEKLFF.

This chain joins TRBV28 and TRBJ2-3; TRBD1 is a possible D gene (6 bases). This CDR3 has 14 amino acids. Looked up from germline, CDR1 is MDHEN and CDR2 is SYDVKM. The V end lost 6 bases, the J end lost 2 bases, and 12 bases lay between the germline ends. This CDR3 is CASSLRGHTDTQYF. CDR3 DNA: TGTGCCAGCAGCCTCCGGGGACACACAGATACGCAGTATTTT.

The rearrangement links TRBV6-1 to TRBJ2-7; 9 bases line up with TRBD2. J lost 3 bases, V lost 4 bases, and 4 bases had no gene match. Germline CDR1 and CDR2: MNHNS and SASEGT. CDR3 length: 14 amino acids. The DNA of the CDR3 is TGTGCCAGCAGTGCTAGCGGGACAATCTACGAGCAGTACTTC. This gives the protein CASSASGTIYEQYF.

The V and J genes are TRBV7-9 and TRBJ1-2; D is uncertain. Trimming took 3 bases from V and 3 from J, leaving 14 bases between them. The CDR3 covers 15 residues. Germline CDR1 SEHNR, CDR2 FQNEAQ (reference sequence). The CDR3 sequence is CASSFATGGYYGYTF. The DNA of the CDR3 is TGTGCCAGCAGCTTCGCGACTGGAGGATACTATGGCTACACCTTC.

The table lists this clone with a count of one. Other DNA sequences in this specimen translate into the identical CDR3. V usage is TRBV4-1 and J usage is TRBJ2-7; TRBD2 is a possible D gene (6 bases). Between the trimmed V and J ends, which lost 1 base and 6 bases, there was a span of 7 bases. This CDR3 has 12 amino acids. The germline V gene has CDR1 MGHRA and CDR2 YSYEKL. The DNA for the CDR3 is TGCGCCAGCAGCCAAGTGGGGGGCGAGCAGTACTTC. Its translation: CASSQVGGEQYF.

J is TRBJ2-2 and V is TRBV6-1, with D possibly TRBD1 on 5 matching bases. Germline CDR1 is MNHNS and CDR2 is SASEGT. Trimming removed 3 bases from V and 4 bases from J, with 9 bases in between. This CDR3 is built from 14 residues. CDR3: CASSESRVTGELFF. CDR3 DNA sequence: TGTGCCAGCAGTGAGTCCAGGGTCACCGGGGAGCTGTTTTTT.

The chain uses TRBV11-2 and TRBJ2-7; D might be TRBD2 (7 bases). This CDR3 is built from 14 residues. V lost 2 bases and J lost 7, with 15 bases in between. CDR1 and CDR2 (germline): SGHAT, FQNNGV. CDR3 nucleotides: TGTGCCAGCAGCTTAAACCCGAGGGGGGGGGAGCAGTACTTC. Translating gives CASSLNPRGGEQYF.

This chain connects TRBV2 to TRBJ2-7, with 13 bases matching TRBD2. The CDR3 is made up of 17 amino acids. Per germline, CDR1 SNHLY and CDR2 FYNNEI. The ends lost 4 bases at V and 0 bases at J; junction bases unmatched: 6. The CDR3 DNA follows: TGTGCCAGCAGTGGGGGACTAGCGGGAAAAAGCTCCTACGAGCAGTACTTC. This translates into CASSGGLAGKSSYEQYF.